Shown below are 32 T cell receptor beta chains from a single sample sequenced in a study of blood T cells in healthy people across ages. Primers used in a second PCR of about 7 to 11 cycles were a sample-barcoded 5' primer and a J-beta primer mix. TCRdb reprocessed the 5' RACE reads via MiXCR and lists one record per CDR3 protein. The data contain about 510,000 distinct CDR3 sequences, roughly a quarter of them seen just once; the ten biggest clones take up under 4.5%. These data are also associated with another study on T cells of mothers and their children.

The material sequenced was blood. Source of these receptors: a boy younger than 10 in good health.

This chain links TRBV7-6 with TRBJ2-1, with no clear D. The germline CDR1 and CDR2 sequences are SGHVS and FNYEAQ. The CDR3 spans 13 residues. The ends were cut back, 5 bases at V and 6 bases at J, with 11 bases in the middle. CDR3 DNA sequence: TGTGCCAGCAGCCCCTCACCCTGCAATGAGCAGTTCTTC. It codes for CASSPSPCNEQFF.

This clonotype was counted ten times or more. J is TRBJ2-3 and V is TRBV12-3 or TRBV12-4, with 7 bases that match TRBD2. The V segment lost 6 bases and the J segment 1 base; nucleotides outside the gene matches: 4. The CDR3 is made up of 14 amino acids. CDR3 coding DNA: TGTGCCAGCAGGCTTACTAGCGGCACAGATACGCAGTATTTT. This encodes CASRLTSGTDTQYF.

The rearrangement joins TRBV12-3 or TRBV12-4 to TRBJ2-1; D is uncertain. V dropped 1 base and J dropped 5 bases, with 9 bases sitting between them. This CDR3 region has 14 residues. CDR3: CASSLGTRHNEQFF. The CDR3 DNA is TGTGCCAGCAGTTTAGGGACGCGACACAATGAGCAGTTCTTC.

This clonotype was seen only a few times. The V and J genes are TRBV20-1 and TRBJ2-5; possible D gene TRBD2, 6 bases. Trimming took 6 bases from V and 4 from J, leaving 15 bases between them. This CDR3 is 13 amino acids long. CDR1 is DFQATT and CDR2 is SNEGSKA in the germline V gene (reference sequence). The CDR3, as DNA: TGCAGTGCCAATTCCGGGGGAGTAGAGACCCAGTACTTC. Translating it yields CSANSGGVETQYF.

There are a few counts of this clonotype. The gene calls are TRBV7-9 and TRBJ2-5; D perhaps matches TRBD2 (5 bases). Looked up from germline, CDR1 is SEHNR and CDR2 is FQNEAQ (reference sequence). Between the trimmed V and J ends, which lost 4 bases and 0 bases, there was a span of 12 bases. The CDR3 runs to 15 residues. The CDR3 sequence: CASSSAVQNQETQYF. The CDR3 DNA follows: TGTGCCAGCAGCTCAGCGGTACAGAACCAAGAGACCCAGTACTTC.

The chain uses TRBV9 and TRBJ2-7, with D unclear. V shed 3 bases and J shed 6 bases, with 7 bases lying between them. The CDR3 length is 11 residues. The germline V gene has CDR1 SGDLS and CDR2 YYNGEE. CDR3 sequence: CASSDQGEQYF. The CDR3 coding sequence is TGTGCCAGCAGCGACCAAGGCGAGCAGTACTTC.

This CDR3 reads CSARDMAGETQYF. DNA for the CDR3: TGCAGTGCTAGAGATATGGCAGGGGAGACCCAGTACTTC. The chain joins TRBV20-1 to TRBJ2-5; possible D gene TRBD1, 5 bases. The V gene lost 0 bases and the J gene lost 5 bases, with 10 bases spanning the gap. CDR1 is DFQATT, CDR2 SNEGSKA, per germline (reference sequence). This CDR3 has 13 residues.

The chain employs TRBV25-1 and TRBJ2-7; no reliable D call. CDR3 length equals 14 residues. From germline, CDR1 is MGHDK and CDR2 SYGVNS. V was shortened by 1 base and J by 4 bases, with 11 bases between the two germline ends. CDR3 region: CASSELLGFYEQYF. The CDR3 region has the DNA TGTGCCAGCAGTGAATTGCTGGGGTTTTACGAGCAGTACTTC.

The rearrangement uses TRBV5-6 and TRBJ2-7; maybe TRBD1 (6 bases). Trimming pared 5 bases from V and 4 bases from J, leaving 19 bases between. The CDR3 spans 15 residues. CDR1 is SGHDT, CDR2 YYEEEE, per germline. The CDR3 region is CASSEQGLIWYEQYF. CDR3 DNA sequence: TGTGCCAGCAGTGAACAGGGTCTGATTTGGTACGAGCAGTACTTC.

This chain connects TRBV15 to TRBJ2-1, with TRBD2 matching 12 bases. Germline CDR1 LNHNV, CDR2 YYDKDF (reference sequence). The CDR3 sequence is 16 residues long. V was pared by 5 bases and J by 7 bases, with 9 bases of the junction left unmatched. The CDR3 region has the DNA TGTGCCACCAGCGTCCCTAGCGGGGGGGCGGGAAATGAGCAGTTCTTC. Protein: CATSVPSGGAGNEQFF.

This clonotype was counted between two and nine times. The chain links TRBV10-3 to TRBJ2-6, with a tentative D call TRBD2 (5 bases). The CDR3 totals 15 residues. Looked up from germline, CDR1 is ENHRY and CDR2 is SYGVKD. Trimming pared 6 bases from V and 4 bases from J, leaving 13 bases between. The CDR3: CAISVGDAGANVLTF. As DNA, the CDR3 is TGTGCCATCAGCGTCGGGGATGCAGGGGCCAACGTCCTGACTTTC.

This rearrangement joins TRBV29-1 to TRBJ2-5, with no clear D. This CDR3 has 9 residues. Germline lookup yields CDR1 SQVTM and CDR2 ANQGSEA. The ends were cut back, 7 bases at V and 4 bases at J, with 4 bases in the middle. The CDR3 sequence is CSATETQYF. CDR3 DNA sequence: TGCAGCGCAACAGAGACCCAGTACTTC.

The genes are TRBV15 and TRBJ2-5, with a weak D call TRBD2 (5 bases). The DNA end lines up better with TRBJ2-7; the J call may be wrong. The CDR3 is 15 residues long. From germline, CDR1 is LNHNV and CDR2 YYDKDF (reference sequence). The CDR3 DNA reads as TGTGCCACCAGCAGAGACCCTGGTCCGGGGTACGAGCAGTACTTC. The encoded protein is CATSRDPGPGYEQYF.

This chain joins TRBV20-1 and TRBJ2-5; 7 bases fit TRBD2. Germline assignment: CDR1 DFQATT and CDR2 SNEGSKA (reference sequence). V lost 3 bases, J lost 1 base, and 11 bases stayed unmatched. This CDR3 has 16 residues. CDR3 region: CSASAQRGRFQETQYF. Here the CDR3 DNA reads TGCAGTGCTAGTGCTCAGCGGGGACGCTTCCAAGAGACCCAGTACTTC.

This chain links TRBV11-2 with TRBJ2-1; D is unclear. The CDR3 loop spans 15 amino acids. Germline CDR1 SGHAT, CDR2 FQNNGV. The V and J ends lost 1 base and 3 bases respectively, with 10 bases between them. The CDR3 nucleotides read TGTGCCAGCAGCTTAGGTCAGACTCTCTACAATGAGCAGTTCTTC. It encodes CASSLGQTLYNEQFF.

J is TRBJ2-1 and V is TRBV10-3; TRBD2 agrees at 7 bases. The better agreement between TRBJ2-5 and the DNA end casts doubt on the J call. Germline loops: CDR1 ENHRY, CDR2 SYGVKD. There are 18 residues in the CDR3. CDR3 nucleotide sequence: TGTGCCATCAGCCCCACGCGCTGGCGGGGGATAGCAGAAGAGACCCAGTACTTC. It translates to CAISPTRWRGIAEETQYF.

The CDR3 loop is CATFSSYNEQFF. The DNA of the CDR3 is TGTGCCACCTTTAGCTCCTACAATGAGCAGTTCTTC. This chain uses TRBV7-9 with TRBJ2-1; no reliable D call. Germline V gene lookup returns CDR1 SEHNR and CDR2 FQNEAQ (reference sequence). V was pared by 10 bases and J by 0 bases, with 7 bases between. This CDR3 contains 12 residues.

This clonotype was seen only a few times. V gene TRBV27 combines with J gene TRBJ1-5, with TRBD1 matching 9 bases. The CDR3 length is 17 residues. Trimming at V came to 6 bases and at J to 5 bases, leaving 14 bases not matched to a gene. CDR1 is MNHEY and CDR2 is SMNVEV in the germline V gene (reference sequence). CDR3 coding DNA: TGTGCCAGCAGCCAGGGACAGGGAAGGGTGATGGATCAGCCCCAGCATTTT. Its translation: CASSQGQGRVMDQPQHF.

CDR3 amino acids: CASSLFHGVNTEAFF. The CDR3 coding sequence is TGTGCCAGCAGCTTATTTCACGGGGTGAACACTGAAGCTTTCTTT. The rearrangement links TRBV7-2 to TRBJ1-1; D is ambiguous. There are 15 residues in the CDR3. Per the germline V gene, CDR1 is SGHTA and CDR2 is FQGNSA. Trimming removed 2 bases from V and 0 bases from J, with 10 bases in between.

In its sample, this clonotype was seen a few times. The J gene is TRBJ1-1, the V gene TRBV7-8; possible D gene TRBD1, 6 bases. CDR1 and CDR2 from the germline V gene are SGHVS and FQNEAQ. Deletions cut 3 bases from V and 6 bases from J, with 20 bases between. This CDR3 is 16 amino acids long. CDR3 in DNA: TGTGCCAGCAGCTTTAACAGGGCGCCGGGGAATTCTGAAGCTTTCTTT. Residues: CASSFNRAPGNSEAFF.

The V gene is TRBV4-1, the J gene TRBJ1-5; 7 bases map to TRBD1. After removal of 4 bases from V and 6 bases from J, the junction contained 9 bases not matched to a gene. CDR3 length: 15 amino acids. CDR1 MGHRA and CDR2 YSYEKL come from the germline V gene. The CDR3 spells CASSPRQGTGQPQHF. CDR3 DNA: TGCGCCAGCAGCCCTCGACAGGGAACGGGTCAGCCCCAGCATTTT.

V is TRBV12-3 or TRBV12-4 and J is TRBJ1-4; 7 bases are a match to TRBD1. This CDR3 spans 14 amino acids. Trimming removed 5 bases from V and 8 bases from J; junction bases left unmatched: 8. CDR3 region: CASSDRDSTEKLFF. Here the CDR3 DNA reads TGTGCCAGCAGTGACCGGGACAGTACAGAAAAACTGTTTTTT.

There are a few counts of this clonotype. The chain combines TRBV9 with TRBJ1-3; unclear D gene. The CDR3 is made up of 15 amino acids. From germline, CDR1 is SGDLS and CDR2 YYNGEE. The V end was cut by 4 bases, the J end by 2 bases, with 13 bases between. DNA of the CDR3: TGTGCCAGCAGCTCCGGTCGGACTGCTGGAAACACCATATATTTT. Amino acids: CASSSGRTAGNTIYF.

The V and J genes are TRBV29-1 and TRBJ1-1; D gene unclear. Trimming removed 7 bases at V and 3 bases at J, with 9 bases between. CDR1 is SQVTM, CDR2 ANQGSEA, per germline. The CDR3 sequence is 11 residues long. The CDR3 region is CSDAGYTEAFF. CDR3 bases: TGCAGCGACGCCGGGTACACTGAAGCTTTCTTT.

The chain links TRBV29-1 to TRBJ2-1, with D possibly TRBD2 on 6 matching bases. V was shortened by 3 bases and J by 9 bases, with 15 bases between the two germline ends. The CDR3 runs to 13 residues. Germline CDR1 reads SQVTM; CDR2 reads ANQGSEA. The CDR3 loop is CSVDWLASSEQFF. CDR3 nucleotide sequence: TGCAGCGTTGACTGGCTAGCGAGTAGTGAGCAGTTCTTC.

This clonotype was seen once. V is TRBV7-2 and J is TRBJ2-7, with D uncertain. Germline CDR1 is SGHTA and CDR2 is FQGNSA. The V end lost 1 base, the J end lost 2 bases, and 12 bases lay between the germline ends. The CDR3 has 15 amino acids. Here the CDR3 reads CASSLDGRATYEQYF. Here the CDR3 DNA reads TGTGCCAGCAGCTTAGACGGACGGGCAACCTACGAGCAGTACTTC. Using reference TRBV7-2 and TRBJ2-7 for the parts outside the CDR3, the full variable domain is GAGVSQSPSNKVTEKGKDVELRCDPISGHTALYWYRQSLGQGLEFLIYFQGNSAPDKSGLPSDRFSAERTGGSVSTLTIQRTQQEDSAVYLCASSLDGRATYEQYFGPGTRLTVT.

The chain couples TRBV12-3 or TRBV12-4 to TRBJ2-3; D is uncertain. This CDR3 contains 17 residues. Trimming stripped 3 bases from V and 4 bases from J, with 20 bases between. CDR3 sequence: CASSFFSTIERADTQYF. The CDR3 nucleotides read TGTGCCAGCAGTTTTTTCAGTACGATCGAGAGAGCAGATACGCAGTATTTT.

This clonotype has a handful of counts. The CDR3 DNA is TGTGCCAGCAGTTACAGGGTCCCCATTCAGTACTTC. This gives the protein CASSYRVPIQYF. The chain links TRBV6-2 or TRBV6-3 to TRBJ2-4; D not certain. This CDR3 has 12 residues. Looked up from germline, CDR1 is MNHEY and CDR2 is SVGEGT. With 2 bases removed from V and 9 bases from J, the gap between germline ends came to 8 bases.

Notes on this clonotype: One end of the junction fails to match germline, which may point to a read error. The chain employs TRBV27 and TRBJ1-1; D may be TRBD1 (5 bases). This CDR3 spans 14 amino acids. Germline V lookup: CDR1 MNHEY, CDR2 SMNVEV (reference sequence). CDR3: CASSGGGRPLEAFF. The CDR3, as DNA: TGTGCCAGCAGTGGTGGGGGACGGCCACTTGAAGCCTTCTTT.

This clonotype occurred a few times. A read error may account for a junction end that differs from germline. The V gene is TRBV12-3 or TRBV12-4, the J gene TRBJ1-3; D not certain. CDR3 size: 14 residues. This chain's CDR3 is CASSPTVSGNTIYF. In nucleotides, the CDR3 is TGCGCCAGCAGTCCCACGGTCTCTGGAAACACCATATATTTT.

This clonotype has just a few counts. The chain is built from TRBV19 and TRBJ2-7, with 12 bases that match TRBD2. Germline CDR1 reads LNHDA; CDR2 reads SQIVND (reference sequence). J was trimmed by 3 bases and V by 5 bases; bases with no gene match: 8. CDR3 length: 16 residues. The CDR3 protein is CASSLRTSGIDYEQYF. CDR3 bases: TGTGCCAGTAGTCTCCGGACTAGCGGGATAGACTACGAGCAGTACTTC.

The rearrangement uses TRBV5-5 and TRBJ2-7; unclear D gene. Trimming left V 0 bases short and J 5 bases short, with 3 bases between. The CDR3 covers 11 residues. Germline CDR1 SGHKS, CDR2 YYEKEE (reference sequence). The DNA of the CDR3 is TGTGCCAGCAGCTTGGAGCACGAGCAGTACTTC. It yields the protein CASSLEHEQYF.